A single sample gave rise to the 2 T cell receptor beta chains below, sequenced in a study of shared clonotypes between healthy human individuals. Data came from immunoSEQ multiplex PCR; TCRdb stores just in-frame clones and leaves some out. The sample holds 730,000 or so clones, 55% to 75% seen once. The sequencing input was memory CD4+ T cells sorted from blood. Specified subset: CD45RA-negative fraction. The receptors shown here come from a woman aged 25 to 39 in good health.

This rearrangement joins TRBV29-1 to TRBJ2-5; perhaps D is TRBD1 or TRBD2 (5 bases each). Near its end, the DNA agrees better with TRBJ2-7, so the J call may be wrong. Germline lookup yields CDR1 SQVTM and CDR2 ANQGSEA. The CDR3 is made up of 14 amino acids. For the CDR3, the DNA is TGCAGCGTTGAATCCCGGGACCACTCCTACGAGCAGTACTTC. Amino acid sequence: CSVESRDHSYEQYF.

In its sample, this clone was seen once. This chain uses TRBV6-5 with TRBJ2-5; D is possibly TRBD1 (6 bases). Looked up from germline, CDR1 is MNHEY and CDR2 is SVGAGI. Trimming left V 4 bases short and J 2 bases short, with 8 bases between. CDR3 length: 13 residues. In nucleotides, the CDR3 is TGTGCCAGCAGTTCTGGACAGCAAGAGACCCAGTACTTC. It translates to CASSSGQQETQYF.